This is a list of T cell receptor beta chains from one sample in a study of regulatory T cells in long-lasting Graves disease. TCRdb used MiXCR to reprocess the multiplex PCR reads, holding one entry per CDR3 protein. The sample has about 400,000 distinct CDR3 sequences; less than 25% are singletons. The sample was peripheral blood mononuclear cells (PBMCs), taken when the disease was refractory, from a patient treated with antithyroid drugs. Source of these receptors: a female donor with Graves disease. The conserved cysteine and the conserved F or W are not part of the CDR3 here. Each record gives: V gene, J gene, CDR3 protein.

>TRBV20-1|TRBJ2-7
SASPLAREYEQY
>TRBV7-9|TRBJ1-5
ASSPGFFQPQH
>TRBV12-3/TRBV12-4|TRBJ1-1
ASSLTGVNTEAF
>TRBV25-1|TRBJ1-6
ASRGGSGNNSPLH
>TRBV20-1|TRBJ1-2
SARATDRNYGYT
>TRBV12-5|TRBJ1-4
ARAGPPPGQGEKLF
>TRBV6-1|TRBJ1-5
ASSPGSLSFSNQPQH
>TRBV4-3|TRBJ1-5
ASSQEVAGYQPQH
>TRBV4-1|TRBJ2-5
ASSPSATGVQGETQY
>TRBV7-3|TRBJ1-2
ASSPGLGEAGYT
>TRBV7-2|TRBJ2-1
ASSEPYRGSEYNEQF
>TRBV9|TRBJ1-1
ASSVRTGGEAF
>TRBV16|TRBJ1-1
ASSQYWPGVAAF
>TRBV28|TRBJ2-7
ASSTTSGFYEQY
>TRBV10-3|TRBJ2-4
AISESLEAKNIQY
>TRBV7-3|TRBJ2-7
ASRHKRTSGYYEQY
>TRBV2|TRBJ1-5
ASSDEGSQPQH
>TRBV27|TRBJ1-5
ASSLWAGDQPQH
>TRBV7-3|TRBJ2-1
ASSLGQIPYNEQF
>TRBV10-3|TRBJ2-7
ATRTGPGYEQY
>TRBV19|TRBJ1-5
ASSLAVRVDQPQH
>TRBV30|TRBJ1-2
AWHGQGGYT
>TRBV28|TRBJ2-7
ASRIPQGEQY
>TRBV5-1|TRBJ2-7
ASSLAWEVNEQY
>TRBV5-1|TRBJ2-3
ASSEGAITDTQY
>TRBV7-2|TRBJ2-7
ASSLATSGRLYEQY
>TRBV10-1|TRBJ2-5
ASSEAGGETQY
>TRBV20-1|TRBJ1-1
SASQSGWSEAF
>TRBV7-2|TRBJ2-4
ASSFQASHQNIQY
>TRBV20-1|TRBJ1-1
SANPFRANTEAF
>TRBV20-1|TRBJ2-4
SAREGGRALAKNIQY
>TRBV28|TRBJ2-3
ASSLSGVSTDTQY